This is a list of T cell receptor beta chains from one sample in a study of shared clonotypes between healthy human individuals. Produced via immunoSEQ multiplex PCR; TCRdb's table is partial and in-frame only. This sample has over 750,000 clones, with 95% to 97% found just once. Sequencing was done on a sample of naive CD8+ T cells sorted from blood. The receptors derive from a man aged 30-40 years in good health. Both conserved end residues are part of each CDR3. The D gene is left open where the match is weak. Rows may omit the clone size; those that give it use once, few, many or a size class.

size | J | length | V | D | DNA | CDR3
few | TRBJ1-5 | 14 | TRBV6-5 | NA | TGTGCCAGCAGTTCTGAGGGGCATTATCAGCCCCAGCATTTT | CASSSEGHYQPQHF
NA | TRBJ2-3 | 13 | TRBV7-9 | NA | TGTGCCAGCAGGATTCCCCGAACAGATACGCAGTATTTT | CASRIPRTDTQYF
NA | TRBJ2-7 | 14 | TRBV7-2 | TRBD2 | TGTGCCAGCAGCCCTGGGACTAGCGGGCGCGAGCAGTACTTC | CASSPGTSGREQYF
NA | TRBJ2-1 | 16 | TRBV4-3 | TRBD2 | TGCGCCAGCAGCCAAGATGGGCGGGGGACCTACAATGAGCAGTTCTTC | CASSQDGRGTYNEQFF
once | TRBJ2-7 | 16 | TRBV6-1 | NA | TGTGCCAGCAGTGAAGACCCAAGTGGACAACTCTACGAGCAGTACTTC | CASSEDPSGQLYEQYF
once | TRBJ2-7 | 17 | TRBV2 | NA | TGTGCCAGCAGGGGCCCCTTGAGGACATCAACCTCCTACGAGCAGTACTTC | CASRGPLRTSTSYEQYF
NA | TRBJ2-5 | 15 | TRBV9 | NA | TGTGCCAGCAGCGTAGCGGGGCAGAAATCAGAGACCCAGTACTTC | CASSVAGQKSETQYF
NA | TRBJ2-4 | 15 | TRBV7-2 | NA | TGTGCCAGCAGCTTAAACCGACTAGCCAAAAACATTCAGTACTTC | CASSLNRLAKNIQYF
once | TRBJ1-2 | 15 | TRBV5-1 | NA | TGCGCCAGCAGCTTGGACGCCGCCGGCGGGATTGGCTACACCTTC | CASSLDAAGGIGYTF
NA | TRBJ2-1 | 16 | TRBV7-9 | NA | TGTGCCAGCAGCCCAGGCGCGCGGACCCTTTACAATGAGCAGTTCTTC | CASSPGARTLYNEQFF